This T cell receptor beta chain stems from a study of CD8+ T cells in alopecia areata (dated 2018 in TCRdb). For context, the study as a whole: The treated patients, all with moderate-to-severe alopecia areata, were enrolled in an open-label pilot trial of oral tofacitinib given at 5 to 10 mg twice daily. Biopsies were taken from tofacitinib-treated patients at baseline and at 4 and 24 weeks of treatment, and a later scalp biopsy was taken in several of the tofacitinib-treated patients. High-throughput TCRbeta sequencing was used to examine T cell clonal expansion in alopecia areata in both the C3H/HeJ mouse model and human patients. immunoSEQ multiplex PCR using 35 Vbeta forward primers and 13 Jbeta reverse primers was used to amplify TCRbeta CDR3 regions. Clonality in the scalp was compared among normal scalp (n=4), patchy alopecia areata scalp (n=8), and alopecia totalis/universalis scalp (n=8). In treated patients, disease severity was measured using the SALT score, which gives the percentage of scalp surface area affected. Human TCRbeta sequencing covered scalp tissue and sorted CD4+ and CD8+ peripheral blood T cells from patchy and totalis/universalis alopecia areata patients and healthy controls. The RNA source kit depended on sample type: the PAXgene miRNA kit for fixed scalp, the miRNeasy kit for PBMCs, and the RNeasy kit for mouse skin. Patients stayed on tofacitinib for 6 to 18 months and then had 6 months of follow-up off drug so that delayed response and recurrence could be assessed.

The germline V and J ends show losses of 3 bases and 10 bases respectively, and no gene match explains 12 bases of the junction. From its cysteine to its phenylalanine, the CDR3 spans 15 amino acids. Only the CDR3 DNA stays, 45 bases, in frame from base 1. As encoded in the germline V gene, CDR1 is SQVTM while CDR2 is ANQGSEA. The time point label of this sample denotes: around 4 weeks on oral tofacitinib. This specimen's treatment or condition label, per the study, means: oral pan-JAK inhibitor, 5-10 mg twice daily. Lesional scalp punch biopsies and peripheral blood were collected from alopecia areata patients. PBMCs were isolated by density centrifugation and stained for CD3, CD4 and CD8, after which CD4+ and CD8+ T cells were sorted on a FACSAria. Preparation of the library involved the immunoSEQ multiplex PCR assay. RNA was extracted from all samples and reverse transcribed into cDNA, which served as template for TCR sequencing. First-strand cDNA was synthesized using SuperScript III with a 2:1 mix of oligo-dT and random hexamers. Amplification bias was assessed with a synthetic immune receptor repertoire, and residual bias was removed computationally. Per the authors' processing: After raw reads were preprocessed to remove errors, the CDR3 was defined following IMGT conventions as running from the conserved cysteine to phenylalanine. Clonality was calculated as 1 minus Shannon entropy normalized by log2 of the number of productive unique TCRs. Scalp TCRbeta sequences were cross-referenced with sorted blood CD4 and CD8 repertoires so that the CD4 or CD8 identity of scalp clones could be inferred. TCRdb carries this immuneACCESS record with in-frame sequences only. Its versions omit some clonotypes, under half of them owing to an unresolved V gene in the studies checked, with the rest unexplained. V and J calls and clone size are as listed in that table; D and trimming were resolved from the DNA. Here the sample has about 160,000 clones; about three fifths occur a single time. The top ten clones comprise 0.9% to 1% of the sample.

Paper-wide results and their limitations: Tofacitinib significantly lowered scalp clonality and the number of expanded CD8+ clones among the top 100 scalp clones. Lesional scalp, especially in alopecia totalis/universalis, showed higher clonality and more expanded CD8+ clones than normal scalp, suggesting antigenic drive. During tofacitinib treatment, many expanded lesional clones remained in scalp and blood, and this persistence may partly explain relapse after treatment is stopped. Because the treated cohort was small and included a single nonresponder, larger studies are needed to assess links between baseline CD8+ expansion and response. Compared with mice, TCR sequences shared between patients were less clear, possibly partly because of HLA diversity across the patient population. Unlike mouse skin, where gammadelta T cells dominate, normal human skin contains resident alphabeta T cells that get sequenced too, which complicates analysis of the scalp TCR repertoire.

This clone was found a few times. The clone's antigen remains unknown. One base away there is no much larger clone; base qualities are not given. The rearranged chain carries TRBV29-1 and TRBJ2-1, with TRBD1 identical over 10 junction bases. Sequenced here: CD4+ T cells sorted from blood, sampled at week 4, from a patient treated with tofacitinib. This clonotype originated in a human donor with alopecia areata. For the CDR3, the sequence is CSVDRPGQGLEEQFF. The nucleotide sequence is given as TGCAGCGTTGACCGACCGGGACAGGGGTTGGAGGAGCAGTTCTTC.